What follows are 30 T cell receptor beta chains derived from one specimen sequenced in a study of blood T cell repertoires in COVID-19. Using immunoSEQ multiplex PCR, the repertoire was profiled, and TCRdb retains in-frame clones only, with some absent. This table has 100,000 to 150,000 clones, 85% appearing once. The source material was peripheral blood. Receptor source: a man older than 75 with active or convalescent COVID-19.

This rearrangement joins TRBV29-1 to TRBJ2-6, with TRBD2 as a possible D gene (6 bases). The germline V and J ends were trimmed by 3 bases and 0 bases, with 12 bases remaining between them. Germline CDR1 SQVTM, CDR2 ANQGSEA. The CDR3 has 16 residues. DNA of the CDR3: TGCAGCGTTGAGGGGGGTGGGAGCTCTGGGGCCAACGTCCTGACTTTC. Protein sequence: CSVEGGGSSGANVLTF.

The genes are TRBV5-4 and TRBJ2-1; the match to TRBD1 covers 7 bases. The trim removed 4 bases at V and 6 bases at J, leaving 1 base unmatched. Germline loops: CDR1 SGHNT, CDR2 YYREEE (reference sequence). The CDR3 totals 12 residues. In DNA, the CDR3 is TGTGCCAGCAGCGGGGACAGCAATGAGCAGTTCTTC. This gives the protein CASSGDSNEQFF.

V usage is TRBV19 and J usage is TRBJ1-5, with no clear D. Germline V lookup: CDR1 LNHDA, CDR2 SQIVND (reference sequence). The CDR3 loop spans 13 amino acids. Between the trimmed V and J ends, which lost 5 bases and 7 bases, there was a span of 12 bases. This CDR3 reads CASSEAISQPQHF. For the CDR3, the DNA is TGTGCCAGTAGTGAGGCGATAAGCCAGCCCCAGCATTTT.

The chain links TRBV29-1 to TRBJ2-7, with a tentative D call TRBD1 (6 bases). This CDR3 is built from 13 residues. V was pared by 5 bases and J by 2 bases, with 13 bases between. Germline CDR1 and CDR2: SQVTM and ANQGSEA. The CDR3 DNA follows: TGCAGCGTTAAGACAGGACAAACCTACGAGCAGTACTTC. Encoded protein: CSVKTGQTYEQYF.

V and J are TRBV3-1 (or the pseudogene TRBV3-2) and TRBJ1-1; D call uncertain. The V gene lost 3 bases and the J gene lost 3 bases, with 8 bases spanning the gap. The CDR3 extends over 13 amino acids. Germline assignment: CDR1 LGHDT and CDR2 YNNKEL (reference sequence). Here the CDR3 DNA reads TGTGCCAGCAGCCAGCGGGATCACACTGAAGCTTTCTTT. It encodes CASSQRDHTEAFF.

This clone is deemed medium-sized. The chain joins TRBV2 to TRBJ2-1; D gene uncertain. Germline CDR1 and CDR2: SNHLY and FYNNEI. This CDR3 is built from 11 residues. Deletions cut 4 bases from V and 9 bases from J, with 7 bases between. In DNA, the CDR3 is TGTGCCAGCAGTGTTGCGTTTGAGCAGTTCTTC. It encodes CASSVAFEQFF. Full variable domain (outside the CDR3, taken from reference TRBV2 and TRBJ2-1): EPEVTQTPSHQVTQMGQEVILRCVPISNHLYFYWYRQILGQKVEFLVSFYNNEISEKSEIFDDQFSVERPDGSNFTLKIRSTKLEDSAMYFCASSVAFEQFFGPGTRLTVL.

The chain links TRBV15 to TRBJ2-7; D is unresolved. Per the germline V gene, CDR1 is LNHNV and CDR2 is YYDKDF (reference sequence). The CDR3 has 14 residues. V lost 2 bases and J 3 bases, leaving 11 bases between the germline ends. Here the CDR3 reads CATSRSAQDYEQYF. CDR3 coding DNA: TGTGCCACCAGCAGATCTGCCCAGGACTACGAGCAGTACTTC. The full variable domain, completed using reference TRBV15 and TRBJ2-7, is DAMVIQNPRYQVTQFGKPVTLSCSQTLNHNVMYWYQQKSSQAPKLLFHYYDKDFNNEADTPDNFQSRRPNTSFCFLDIRSPGLGDTAMYLCATSRSAQDYEQYFGPGTRLTVT.

The chain carries TRBV11-2 and TRBJ2-3; TRBD2 aligns across 8 bases. This CDR3 is 19 amino acids long. The germline V gene encodes CDR1 SGHAT and CDR2 FQNNGV. V lost 3 bases, J lost 3 bases, and 17 bases stayed unmatched. CDR3 bases: TGTGCCAGCAGCTTCGGGGAAGCGGGAGAGTGGTGGGCGACAGATACGCAGTATTTT. Its protein product is CASSFGEAGEWWATDTQYF.

J is TRBJ1-1 and V is TRBV30, with D unclear. The ends were cut back, 6 bases at V and 3 bases at J, with 20 bases in the middle. Germline CDR1 reads GTSNPN; CDR2 reads SVGIG (reference sequence). The CDR3 sequence is 15 residues long. CDR3 sequence reads: CACREGPGSYTEAFF. CDR3 nucleotides: TGTGCCTGTCGGGAGGGCCCCGGGTCCTACACTGAAGCTTTCTTT.

This sequence joins TRBV27 and TRBJ2-2; 9 bases map to TRBD1. V shed 3 bases, J shed 8 bases, and the junction held 10 bases outside the gene matches. The CDR3 length is 16 residues. From germline, CDR1 is MNHEY and CDR2 SMNVEV (reference sequence). The CDR3 region is CASSLSGTGWLGELFF. Written as DNA, the CDR3 is TGTGCCAGCAGTTTGAGTGGGACAGGGTGGTTAGGGGAGCTGTTTTTT.

In DNA, the CDR3 is TGTGCCAGCAGTGACAGTGCGGGGCCCAAACCCTACGAGCAGTACTTC. Its protein product is CASSDSAGPKPYEQYF. The rearrangement joins TRBV25-1 to TRBJ2-7, with a weak D call TRBD2 (6 bases). Germline V gene lookup returns CDR1 MGHDK and CDR2 SYGVNS. The CDR3 has 16 residues. V gave up 3 bases and J gave up 2 bases, with 17 bases separating them.

V and J are TRBV11-2 and TRBJ1-2, with D perhaps matching TRBD1 (5 bases). This CDR3 contains 14 residues. Deletions cut 0 bases from V and 4 bases from J, with 9 bases between. The germline V gene has CDR1 SGHAT and CDR2 FQNNGV. The CDR3 DNA reads TGTGCCAGCAGCTTAGATCAGGGAACCTATGGCTACACCTTC. Encoded protein: CASSLDQGTYGYTF. Full variable domain (remainder filled in from reference TRBV11-2 and TRBJ1-2): EAGVAQSPRYKIIEKRQSVAFWCNPISGHATLYWYQQILGQGPKLLIQFQNNGVVDDSQLPKDRFSAERLKGVDSTLKIQPAKLEDSAVYLCASSLDQGTYGYTFGSGTRLTVV.

V gene TRBV6-5 combines with J gene TRBJ2-1, with a possible D match to TRBD2 (5 bases). The CDR3 spans 15 residues. The V gene lost 0 bases and the J gene lost 8 bases, with 14 bases spanning the gap. Germline CDR1 MNHEY, CDR2 SVGAGI. The CDR3 coding sequence is TGTGCCAGCAGTTACTCGCGGGCCTCCGGGTATGAGCAGTTCTTC. Protein sequence: CASSYSRASGYEQFF.

The rearrangement links TRBV7-8 to TRBJ2-3; the D is unclear. The CDR3 consists of 13 residues. Trimming removed 2 bases at V and 6 bases at J, with 9 bases between. In germline, CDR1 is SGHVS, CDR2 FQNEAQ. CDR3 sequence reads: CASSLYEADTQYF. CDR3 DNA sequence: TGTGCCAGCAGCTTATACGAGGCTGATACGCAGTATTTT. The variable domain in full, with the rest retrieved from reference TRBV7-8 and TRBJ2-3, is GAGVSQSPRYKVAKRGQDVALRCDPISGHVSLFWYQQALGQGPEFLTYFQNEAQLDKSGLPSDRFFAERPEGSVSTLKIQRTQQEDSAVYLCASSLYEADTQYFGPGTRLTVL.

This sequence joins TRBV24-1 and TRBJ1-2; 8 positions match TRBD1. The CDR3 totals 17 residues. Per the germline V gene, CDR1 is KGHDR and CDR2 is SFDVKD. V was pared by 1 base and J by 3 bases, with 9 bases of the junction left unmatched. Here the CDR3 reads CATSDFLTRGPYYGYTF. The DNA for the CDR3 is TGTGCCACCAGTGATTTCCTGACCAGGGGGCCTTACTATGGCTACACCTTC.

The chain employs TRBV6-6 and TRBJ2-5, with a possible D match to TRBD2 (6 bases). The germline V gene has CDR1 MNHNY and CDR2 SVGAGI (reference sequence). The CDR3 loop spans 16 amino acids. V was clipped by 5 bases and J by 1 base, with 17 bases between them. The CDR3 nucleotides are TGTGCCAGCAGTCACGGAGGGGCAGGACCCCAAGAGACCCAGTACTTC. Protein product: CASSHGGAGPQETQYF.

The V gene is TRBV7-9, the J gene TRBJ2-1; D possibly corresponds to TRBD2 (6 bases). The CDR3 is 14 amino acids. Germline V gene lookup returns CDR1 SEHNR and CDR2 FQNEAQ (reference sequence). The V end lost 0 bases, the J end lost 5 bases, and 8 bases lay between the germline ends. CDR3 nucleotide sequence: TGTGCCAGCAGCTTAGCGGGAGGAAACAATGAGCAGTTCTTC. Translating it yields CASSLAGGNNEQFF.

Only one count was recorded for this clone. The chain couples TRBV28 to TRBJ1-2, with unresolved D. V was cut by 6 bases and J by 3 bases, with 14 bases left in between. Germline V lookup: CDR1 MDHEN, CDR2 SYDVKM. The CDR3 runs to 14 residues. CDR3 in DNA: TGTGCCAGCAGAAGAGGGTCCAGAGACTATGGCTACACCTTC. This translates into CASRRGSRDYGYTF.

This clone was seen a handful of times. The genes are TRBV29-1 and TRBJ1-2; 11 bases agree with TRBD1. The CDR3 covers 13 residues. CDR1 and CDR2 (germline): SQVTM, ANQGSEA. Losses at the gene ends were 6 bases for V and 10 bases for J; bases not matched to a gene: 10. The CDR3 DNA sequence: TGCAGCGTCGGCGGGACAGGGGGATTTGACTACACCTTC. It codes for CSVGGTGGFDYTF.

This clone was detected only once. The chain joins TRBV28 to TRBJ1-6, with a tentative D call TRBD1 (6 bases). This CDR3 is built from 15 residues. CDR1 is MDHEN and CDR2 is SYDVKM in the germline V gene. Trimming pared 6 bases from V and 8 bases from J, leaving 17 bases between. CDR3 coding DNA: TGTGCCAGCAGCCCACTAGGGGGTTACGATTCACCCCTCCACTTT. Encoded protein: CASSPLGGYDSPLHF.

The chain employs TRBV25-1 and TRBJ2-5; 7 nucleotides match TRBD2. Unmatched junction bases numbered 7, after V lost 4 bases and J lost 5 bases. This CDR3 spans 14 amino acids. Germline V lookup: CDR1 MGHDK, CDR2 SYGVNS. The CDR3 DNA follows: TGTGCCAGCAGTGCCGCCGGGAGGCAGGAGACCCAGTACTTC. It encodes CASSAAGRQETQYF.

The J gene is TRBJ2-7, the V gene TRBV6-5; 7 nucleotides align to TRBD1. Germline CDR1 and CDR2: MNHEY and SVGAGI. The CDR3 covers 14 residues. V shed 9 bases, J shed 0 bases, and the junction held 8 bases outside the gene matches. The CDR3 is CASTMAGGSYEQYF. As DNA, the CDR3 is TGTGCCAGTACCATGGCAGGGGGCTCCTACGAGCAGTACTTC.

This chain connects TRBV15 to TRBJ1-5; possible D gene TRBD1, 5 bases. Germline V CDR1 and CDR2: LNHNV, YYDKDF (reference sequence). V lost 8 bases and J 7 bases, leaving 15 bases between the germline ends. The CDR3 contains 13 residues. DNA of the CDR3: TGTGCCACCTCAAGGGGACTCGCGCAGCCCCAGCATTTT. Translating gives CATSRGLAQPQHF. The full variable domain, in which reference TRBV15 and TRBJ1-5 provide the parts outside the CDR3, is DAMVIQNPRYQVTQFGKPVTLSCSQTLNHNVMYWYQQKSSQAPKLLFHYYDKDFNNEADTPDNFQSRRPNTSFCFLDIRSPGLGDTAMYLCATSRGLAQPQHFGDGTRLSIL.

This chain links TRBV6-5 with TRBJ2-1; tentatively, D is TRBD2 (8 bases). The V gene's germline CDR1 is MNHEY and CDR2 SVGAGI. The CDR3 consists of 15 residues. Trimming pared 7 bases from V and 4 bases from J, leaving 17 bases between. The DNA for the CDR3 is TGTGCCAGCACCCCGGGAGGGGGCCCTTACAATGAGCAGTTCTTC. It is translated as CASTPGGGPYNEQFF.

The chain uses TRBV10-3 and TRBJ2-2, with 9 bases matching TRBD2. CDR3 size: 17 residues. V shed 0 bases and J 0 bases; nucleotides not matched to a gene: 2. From germline, CDR1 is ENHRY and CDR2 SYGVKD. This CDR3 is CAISESVAGANTGELFF. CDR3 nucleotides: TGTGCCATCAGTGAGTCGGTAGCGGGGGCGAACACCGGGGAGCTGTTTTTT.

The genes are TRBV15 and TRBJ2-1; possible D gene TRBD2, 5 bases. In germline, CDR1 is LNHNV, CDR2 YYDKDF (reference sequence). The CDR3 covers 15 residues. V shed 5 bases and J shed 4 bases, with 15 bases lying between them. CDR3 loop: CATSRRIARYNEQFF. The DNA for the CDR3 is TGTGCCACCAGCCGGAGGATAGCGAGATACAATGAGCAGTTCTTC.

The rearrangement links TRBV6-5 to TRBJ2-1, with 7 bases matching TRBD1. Germline CDR1 MNHEY, CDR2 SVGAGI. The CDR3 loop spans 14 amino acids. V lost 6 bases to trimming and J lost 0 bases; unmatched junction nucleotides: 2. For the CDR3, the DNA is TGTGCCAGCAGGAACAGGGGCTCCTACAATGAGCAGTTCTTC. Protein sequence: CASRNRGSYNEQFF.

V gene TRBV9 combines with J gene TRBJ2-3; tentative D call: TRBD2 (5 bases). The length of the CDR3 is 17 residues. Germline CDR1 and CDR2: SGDLS and YYNGEE. V shed 0 bases and J shed 0 bases, with 14 bases lying between them. The CDR3 sequence is CASSVEAGLASTDTQYF. The CDR3 bases are TGTGCCAGCAGCGTAGAGGCGGGTTTAGCTAGCACAGATACGCAGTATTTT.

This clone was counted between two and nine times. The chain employs TRBV19 and TRBJ1-2; no firm D call. The CDR3 has 14 amino acids. Trimming removed 3 bases from V and 2 bases from J, with 10 bases in between. Germline V gene sequence: CDR1 LNHDA, CDR2 SQIVND (reference sequence). In nucleotides, the CDR3 is TGTGCCAGTAGTATCTCTCCGGGAAACTATGGCTACACCTTC. Amino acids: CASSISPGNYGYTF.

The rearrangement links TRBV7-2 to TRBJ1-5, with D perhaps matching TRBD1 (5 bases). CDR3 length: 14 amino acids. Germline V CDR1 and CDR2: SGHTA, FQGNSA. V gave up 2 bases and J gave up 4 bases, with 9 bases separating them. The CDR3 DNA is TGTGCCAGCAGCTTATGGGGGGAGAATCAGCCCCAGCATTTT. Its translation is CASSLWGENQPQHF.